The clone carrying this TCR beta chain was counted ten times or more. What it binds is not known. Two oligonucleotides, mixed equimolar, formed the beta constant-region primer covering TRBC1 and TRBC2. Four rounds of PCR amplified the ligated cDNA using nested alpha and beta constant-region primers plus SP2. TCRdb reanalysed the UMI-ligation and nested PCR reads using MiXCR and keeps one entry per CDR3 protein. The sample carries 99,000 or so distinct CDR3 sequences, about 14% recorded once. The data were obtained in a study of naive and memory T cell subsets. The V end lost 4 bases, the J end lost 7 bases, and 8 bases lay between the germline ends. The CDR3 length is 12 residues. Germline V CDR1 and CDR2: SGDLS, YYNGEE. Findings and limits, study-wide: Naive repertoires, especially CD8, held a few larger clonotypes, possibly memory cells re-expressing CD45RA.

The chain carries TRBV9 and TRBJ2-2; no reliable D call. The sample taken for sequencing was naive CD8+ T cells from blood. This TCR was sampled from a human donor in good health. The CDR3 loop is CASSPRYGELFF. CDR3 DNA: TGTGCCAGCAGCCCGCGATACGGGGAGCTGTTTTTT.